This record looks at one T cell receptor (beta chain) sequence and its context. Its antigen remains undetermined. No base qualities exist here, and no much larger clone lies one base off it. The donors were healthy, HIV-negative adults with no recently reported acute infections or vaccinations. Only Caucasian adults living in Nashville, Tennessee, USA were represented among the donors. CD4+ T cells were enriched through magnetic negative selection, after which naive cells were positively selected on CD45RA and the remaining negative fraction served as the memory subset. Blood was collected by leukapheresis, and PBMCs were isolated by Ficoll-Histopaque density gradient centrifugation and then cryopreserved in liquid nitrogen vapor phase. Analytical flow cytometry was used to check the purity and quantity of every magnetically sorted T cell population. Genomic DNA was isolated from every sorted fraction and measured by UV absorbance on a Nanodrop 2000c.

This record belongs to a study of shared clonotypes between healthy human individuals (dated by TCRdb to between 2020 and 2021). Notes on the research overall: A couple of women and three men aged 18 to 49 years were included in the cohort. For each donor, CD4 naive and CD4 memory were each given three plates, CD8 naive was given two plates, and CD8 memory was given one plate. To estimate repertoire size and how much clonotypes are shared between individuals, the study performed deep sequencing of blood TCR repertoires from roughly five healthy adults. Different laboratories and diverse techniques were used to prepare libraries and sequence TCR repertoires, to increase sequencing depth and limit assay-specific biases. Leukapheresis yielded between about 0.8 and 8.9 billion PBMCs per donor.

CDR1 and CDR2 were assigned from the germline V gene as ENHRY and SYGVKD. For this chain, trimming is 1 base at the V end and 5 bases at the J end, and the number of junction bases without a gene match is 5. The CDR3 covers 15 residues, taking in both the cysteine and the phenylalanine. Of all the DNA, just the CDR3 is kept, 45 bases in frame from base 1. Using the deep immunoSEQ assay, TCR CDR3 regions were amplified from genomic DNA by multiplex PCR. Extracted genomic DNA from each cell subset was distributed evenly across all wells of several immunoSEQ 96-well plates, and each plate was treated as a replicate. For sorted subsets, around 0.2 ug genomic DNA, equal to about 30,000 T cell genomes, was loaded into each replicate PCR. The purified libraries were quantified using a Qubit 3.0 fluorometer, sized with a Bioanalyzer 2100, and then quantified again using the KAPA Library Quantification kit. Each immunoSEQ 96-well plate was sequenced on its own single-read 150-cycle Illumina NextSeq 550 flow cell. The study's processing was this. Because the immunoSEQ output held only junctional sequences and lacked quality scores, the filtering could not match the filtering applied to full-length reads. To assign V/J genes and CDR3, sequences were annotated against IMGT germline references using PyIR, a Python wrapper for IgBLAST v1.9. Reads were filtered out if the reads had weak V/J assignments (E-value above 1e-6), no CDR3, stop codons, out-of-frame junctions, or ambiguous translated residues. V3J clonotypes were defined as sequences sharing an identical inferred V gene, J gene, and CDR3 amino acid sequence. Percentage overlap between repertoires was calculated by dividing the number of shared unique clonotypes by the size of the smaller repertoire. Repertoire richness was assessed with RTK rarefaction, the Chao1 estimator, and Recon v2.1 estimates of unobserved clonotypes. For all TCRbeta clonotypes obtained by the gDNA method from several donors, generation probabilities were computed with OLGA. TCRdb's version of the immuneACCESS table is confined to in-frame rearrangements and falls short of the full clone set. An unresolved V gene accounts for under half of the shortfall where checked; the remainder is of unknown origin. Clonal size and the V and J genes are those of that table, whereas D and trimming came from the DNA. The sample table holds 1,500,000 or so clones, of which roughly 96% were seen once. The ten top clones hold more than 0.9% of the sample.

Here is what the overall study found, with its caveats: Pairwise subsampling indicated that sequencing depth was expected to affect the degree of clonotype sharing among donors. Sampling was restricted to blood, and TCR repertoires in tissue are likely to differ from TCR repertoires in blood. Compared with non-shared clonotypes, clonotypes shared by all four sorted-subset donors had higher generation probabilities. When a few donors were compared, the shared fraction of clonotypes was approximately 5% for naive CD4, around 4% for naive CD8, more than 2% for memory CD4, and 0.35% to 0.5% for memory CD8. Estimated clonotype richness was generally larger for naive than for memory subsets. Incomplete sequencing was indicated by rarefaction of sorted-subset datasets, despite the large sequencing depth. The small number of donors limited the genetic and exposure-history diversity represented.

The receptor comes from a man aged 30-40 years in good health. The chain uses TRBV10-3 and TRBJ2-7; 10 central nucleotides agree with TRBD1. The sequencing input was naive CD4+ T cells sorted from blood. The meaning of the sample's cell subset or site label: CD45RA+ positively selected. The DNA sequence is TGTGCCATCAGTGAGTACGACAGGGGGCGCGACGAGCAGTACTTC. This translates into CAISEYDRGRDEQYF.